The rows below give T cell receptor beta chains drawn from one sample of a study of post-analysis software for immune sequencing data. Using its own MiXCR run on the PCR reads, TCRdb lists one record per CDR3 protein. The sample lists 740,000 or so distinct CDR3 sequences, roughly 50% occurring once. Material for sequencing was blood. Receptors originate from a girl between 5 and 17 years old with multiple sclerosis. The CDR3 runs from the conserved cysteine through the conserved F or W.

cdr3_length	v_call	cdr3_aa
16	TRBV5-1	CASTQLAGVSYNEQFF
16	TRBV4-1	CASSQDSGGITDTQYF
18	TRBV7-2	CASSLLPRTSVSPYEQYF
15	TRBV4-1	CASSPHRSFSDTQYF
16	TRBV27	CASSRTGGYSNYGYTF
16	TRBV20-1	CSASPPSGGLYNEQFF
14	TRBV9	CASSDTRRADTQYF
17	TRBV12-3/TRBV12-4	CASKTRQDVTGADVLTF
14	TRBV20-1	CSASASGGYNEQFF
16	TRBV29-1	CSVGQRGDRYIYGQYF
14	TRBV29-1	CSGRLAGSGNEQFF
17	TRBV6-5	CASLPDSGPLSYNEQFF
13	TRBV29-1	CSVEGQGLREQYF
16	TRBV4-1	CASSHIPGQGKETQYF
14	TRBV4-1	CASSQDLTNTEAFF
12	TRBV6-6	CASSRLPDTQYF
13	TRBV5-6	CASTGQANYGYTF
17	TRBV28	CASSSWGPRGGAGGYTF
17	TRBV5-1	CASSSGQGATGANVLTF
13	TRBV7-9	CASSSGGEEKLFF
14	TRBV29-1	CSVWDRGQAETQYF
18	TRBV7-9	CASSLARAGGMKSNDYTF
17	TRBV12-3/TRBV12-4	CASSFGTGVRGAYEQYF
12	TRBV4-1	CASSWGGGEQFF
14	TRBV7-2	CASSLGLSDSPLHF
14	TRBV14	CASSKGDKRDTQYF
14	TRBV7-9	CASSSRTDLYEQYF
14	TRBV9	CASGVRDSYQPQHF
20	TRBV7-9	CASSSTITRGQGAGLETQYF
15	TRBV6-6	CASSSTGRASYEQYF
16	TRBV9	CASSPQDRVGRDEQYF
16	TRBV4-2	CASSQDSSGGKDEQFF
18	TRBV7-9	CASSPSPGQGVGNQPQHF
16	TRBV6-6	CASSYPLGTGLFEQYF
15	TRBV10-2	CASRVGQGQAYEQYF
15	TRBV20-1	CSARVSALRGETQYF
13	TRBV20-1	CSASALGPDTQYF
16	TRBV13	CASSRRTSGTYNEQFF
15	TRBV15	CATSREGSGVYEQYF
14	TRBV29-1	CSVVEGGRLYGYTF
14	TRBV29-1	CSVTAGGVTDTQYF
16	TRBV28	CASSSGQGRGYNEQFF